These T cell receptor beta chains were read from a single sample in a study of OX40 agonist ivuxolimab in advanced cancers. TCRdb's copy holds only in-frame clones and misses some; the assay was immunoSEQ multiplex PCR. The sample records 70,000 or so clones, roughly 88% being singletons. The source material was CD4+ or CD8+ T cells sorted from blood, sampled in a trial of the OX40 agonist ivuxolimab. The receptors were gathered from an adult with an advanced solid tumor such as melanoma, head and neck, liver or kidney cancer. Both conserved end residues are trimmed from each CDR3. The order of the fields is J gene, V gene, D gene, CDR3 protein. A D gene is named only where the DNA matches it firmly.

>TRBJ1-1|TRBV7-2|-
ASSLYRAGTEAF
>TRBJ2-2|TRBV7-2|-
ASSPSLANANTGELF
>TRBJ1-2|TRBV6-5|TRBD1
ASSYSQGADGYT
>TRBJ2-3|TRBV5-4|TRBD2
ASSAKTSGGADTQY
>TRBJ2-3|TRBV5-4|TRBD2
ASSQGLAGRGADTQY
>TRBJ2-3|TRBV9|-
ASSVGDPSTDTQY
>TRBJ1-1|TRBV5-1|TRBD1
ASSWGTGITEAF
>TRBJ2-7|TRBV30|-
AWSREGGQY
>TRBJ1-2|TRBV10-3|-
AIGVSLNYGYT
>TRBJ2-1|TRBV4-2|TRBD2
ASSQALTSGGAGEQF
>TRBJ2-1|TRBV6-6|-
ASSYDSYNEQF
>TRBJ2-2|TRBV15|-
ATSSRLGAGELF
>TRBJ1-2|TRBV18|-
ASSPTQLPYGYT
>TRBJ2-7|TRBV5-4|TRBD2
ASSSGLETDEQY
>TRBJ1-1|TRBV7-2|-
ASSFSQWDEAF
>TRBJ2-7|TRBV6-5|-
ASSMGLAYEQY